One and the same sample provided the 30 T cell receptor beta chains below, sequenced in a study of T cell responses to AZD1222 COVID-19 vaccine. TCRdb's copy holds only in-frame clones and misses some; the assay was immunoSEQ multiplex PCR. The data contain 60,000 to 75,000 clones, under 90% of them singletons. The specimen comprised peripheral blood, sampled 28 days after the second AZD1222 dose. The source is an adult who received the AZD1222 COVID-19 vaccine.

The gene calls are TRBV6-5 and TRBJ1-3; D perhaps matches TRBD1 (6 bases). The CDR3 runs to 13 residues. Germline V gene data show CDR1 as MNHEY and CDR2 as SVGAGI. Trimming shortened V by 7 bases and J by 4 bases, and 11 bases separated the two germline ends. This CDR3 is CASIRGSGNTIYF. CDR3 nucleotide sequence: TGTGCCAGCATCAGGGGATCCGGAAACACCATATATTTT.

This chain links TRBV7-7 with TRBJ2-7; D not certain. The CDR3 is 14 amino acids. Germline V gives CDR1 SSHAT, CDR2 FNYEAQ (reference sequence). V dropped 1 base and J dropped 1 base, with 8 bases sitting between them. CDR3 loop: CASSLGPESYEQYF. As DNA, the CDR3 is TGTGCCAGCAGCTTAGGGCCAGAATCCTACGAGCAGTACTTC.

The CDR3, as DNA: TGTGCCAGCAGCGGGTTCGGGGGGTCGGAAAAACTGTTTTTT. Translation gives CASSGFGGSEKLFF. The chain joins TRBV2 to TRBJ1-4; weak D call: TRBD1 (5 bases). The CDR3 extends over 14 amino acids. Trimming shortened V by 6 bases and J by 8 bases, and 16 bases separated the two germline ends. Looked up from germline, CDR1 is SNHLY and CDR2 is FYNNEI.

CDR3 in amino acids: CSVSWGTGTEAFF. As DNA, the CDR3 is TGCAGCGTCTCATGGGGGACAGGGACCGAAGCTTTCTTT. The V call is TRBV29-1, the J call TRBJ1-1; TRBD1 aligns across 9 bases. V lost 6 bases to trimming and J lost 8 bases; unmatched junction nucleotides: 10. The germline V gene has CDR1 SQVTM and CDR2 ANQGSEA. This CDR3 comprises 13 residues.

The J gene is TRBJ2-7, the V gene TRBV15, with D perhaps matching TRBD1 or TRBD2 (5 bases each). Germline V gives CDR1 LNHNV, CDR2 YYDKDF (reference sequence). The CDR3 runs 14 residues. The ends were cut back, 6 bases at V and 4 bases at J, with 16 bases in the middle. CDR3 bases: TGTGCCACCAGGGAAACGGGGCGGCCTTACGAGCAGTACTTC. Translation: CATRETGRPYEQYF.

The CDR3 region has the DNA TGTGCCAGCAGTCGCTCGGAGGGCGTGAGGAGTTCACCCCTCCACTTT. As protein: CASSRSEGVRSSPLHF. The rearrangement links TRBV27 to TRBJ1-6; the D is unclear. The V gene's germline CDR1 is MNHEY and CDR2 SMNVEV (reference sequence). The CDR3 sequence is 16 residues long. Trimming took off 5 bases at V and 9 bases at J, with 20 bases between the two ends.

In its sample, this clone was seen once. The gene calls are TRBV14 and TRBJ1-2, with D unclear. With 0 bases removed from V and 7 bases from J, the gap between germline ends came to 18 bases. The CDR3 loop spans 16 amino acids. In germline, CDR1 is SGHDN, CDR2 FVKESK. This CDR3 is CASSQDLLFQRGGYTF. The DNA for the CDR3 is TGTGCCAGCAGCCAAGATCTATTGTTTCAGCGGGGTGGCTACACCTTC.

The gene calls are TRBV2 and TRBJ1-1; D remains ambiguous. Between the trimmed V and J ends, which lost 4 bases and 1 base, there was a span of 7 bases. The CDR3 has 13 amino acids. CDR1 is SNHLY, CDR2 FYNNEI, per germline. In DNA form, the CDR3 reads TGTGCCAGCAGTGGGGCCTGGAACACTGAAGCTTTCTTT. Translated: CASSGAWNTEAFF. Full variable domain (missing parts from reference TRBV2 and TRBJ1-1): EPEVTQTPSHQVTQMGQEVILRCVPISNHLYFYWYRQILGQKVEFLVSFYNNEISEKSEIFDDQFSVERPDGSNFTLKIRSTKLEDSAMYFCASSGAWNTEAFFGQGTRLTVV.

The chain is built from TRBV20-1 and TRBJ1-1; no clear D gene. The CDR3 length is 11 residues. Germline V gene data show CDR1 as DFQATT and CDR2 as SNEGSKA (reference sequence). The CDR3 coding sequence is TGCAGCTTTGGGAGGGACACTGAAGCTTTCTTT. This codes for CSFGRDTEAFF.

This chain links TRBV12-3 or TRBV12-4 with TRBJ2-2; no reliable D call. CDR3 length equals 11 residues. The V end was cut by 6 bases, the J end by 5 bases, with 4 bases between. Written as DNA, the CDR3 is TGTGCCAGCAGAAATACCGGGGAGCTGTTTTTT. Residues: CASRNTGELFF.

This chain joins TRBV6-5 and TRBJ2-4, with D unresolved. With 6 bases removed from V and 1 base from J, the gap between germline ends came to 10 bases. Germline CDR1 MNHEY, CDR2 SVGAGI. CDR3 length: 14 amino acids. CDR3 in amino acids: CASRFLGAKNIQYF. The CDR3 bases are TGTGCCAGCAGGTTCCTTGGGGCCAAAAACATTCAGTACTTC.

This clone was seen a few times. V usage is TRBV5-1 and J usage is TRBJ2-3, with a possible D match to TRBD2 (5 bases). The germline V gene has CDR1 SGHRS and CDR2 YFSETQ. This CDR3 has 15 amino acids. With 2 bases removed from V and 2 bases from J, the gap between germline ends came to 12 bases. Here the CDR3 reads CASSFSVLFTDTQYF. CDR3 in DNA: TGCGCCAGCAGCTTTAGCGTCCTCTTCACAGATACGCAGTATTTT.

This rearrangement joins TRBV28 to TRBJ1-6; D might be TRBD1 (5 bases). The V gene's germline CDR1 is MDHEN and CDR2 SYDVKM. V lost 7 bases and J 7 bases, leaving 17 bases between the germline ends. The CDR3 extends over 15 amino acids. The CDR3 sequence: CASTPGGGSNSPLHF. The CDR3 nucleotides read TGTGCCAGCACCCCCGGGGGAGGTTCCAATTCACCCCTCCACTTT.

The chain links TRBV5-1 to TRBJ2-6; D remains unclear. CDR3 size: 15 residues. V was trimmed by 1 base and J by 6 bases, leaving 11 bases between them. Germline loops: CDR1 SGHRS, CDR2 YFSETQ. This CDR3 reads CASSLPSSLANVLTF. The DNA of the CDR3 is TGCGCCAGCAGCTTGCCCTCCTCCCTGGCCAACGTCCTGACTTTC.

V and J are TRBV19 and TRBJ2-5; the D gene could be TRBD1 or TRBD2 (5 bases each). The germline CDR1 and CDR2 sequences are LNHDA and SQIVND (reference sequence). Deletions cut 3 bases from V and 7 bases from J, with 15 bases between. The CDR3 is 14 amino acids. CDR3 DNA sequence: TGTGCCAGTAGTATGGGGCCGCTGGGGAGGACCCAGTACTTC. It yields the protein CASSMGPLGRTQYF.

The chain employs TRBV2 and TRBJ2-4; the D is unclear. This CDR3 comprises 15 residues. The germline V gene encodes CDR1 SNHLY and CDR2 FYNNEI. V was shortened by 6 bases and J by 0 bases, with 12 bases between the two germline ends. CDR3 loop: CASRAEILAKNIQYF. The CDR3 nucleotides read TGTGCCAGCAGGGCAGAGATACTAGCCAAAAACATTCAGTACTTC.

This sequence joins TRBV5-1 and TRBJ2-1; D perhaps matches TRBD2 (5 bases). The CDR3 sequence is 13 residues long. Germline loops: CDR1 SGHRS, CDR2 YFSETQ. Trimming took off 0 bases at V and 7 bases at J, with 8 bases between the two ends. CDR3 DNA sequence: TGCGCCAGCAGCTTGGTAACGGGGAATGAGCAGTTCTTC. This translates into CASSLVTGNEQFF.

The rearrangement joins TRBV4-2 to TRBJ2-2; maybe TRBD2 (5 bases). The V and J ends lost 0 bases and 2 bases respectively, with 7 bases between them. Germline V gene data show CDR1 as LGHNA and CDR2 as YNFKEQ. The CDR3 covers 15 residues. The CDR3 bases are TGTGCCAGCAGCCAAGACGGGGTTAACACCGGGGAGCTGTTTTTT. This gives the protein CASSQDGVNTGELFF.

This chain's CDR3 is CASSYAGGYQETQYF. The CDR3 DNA sequence: TGTGCCAGCAGTTACGCGGGGGGGTACCAAGAGACCCAGTACTTC. This chain joins TRBV6-6 and TRBJ2-5; 9 bases match TRBD2. Germline V gene sequence: CDR1 MNHNY, CDR2 SVGAGI (reference sequence). This CDR3 region has 15 residues. Trimming at V came to 2 bases and at J to 0 bases, leaving 1 base not matched to a gene.

V and J are TRBV19 and TRBJ1-4; D not certain. The CDR3 is 14 amino acids. Trimming removed 3 bases at V and 5 bases at J, with 10 bases between. Germline values: CDR1 LNHDA, CDR2 SQIVND (reference sequence). The CDR3 nucleotides read TGTGCCAGTAGTATCAGAGGGCCCAATGAAAAACTGTTTTTT. Amino acids: CASSIRGPNEKLFF.

The chain uses TRBV11-2 and TRBJ1-2; TRBD1 aligns across 8 bases. Germline loops: CDR1 SGHAT, CDR2 FQNNGV. With V trimmed by 4 bases and J by 4 bases, 11 bases remained unmatched. This CDR3 contains 16 residues. The CDR3 DNA reads TGTGCCAGCAGCTCCTCCCCGGGACAGGATTTCTATGGCTACACCTTC. Its protein product is CASSSSPGQDFYGYTF.

The rearrangement uses TRBV13 and TRBJ2-2; 7 nucleotides align to TRBD2. Germline CDR1 is PRHDT and CDR2 is FYEKMQ (reference sequence). The CDR3 loop spans 15 amino acids. The J segment lost 6 bases and the V segment lost 2 bases, leaving 6 bases of the junction unmatched. CDR3 sequence: CASSLNRGGAGELFF. CDR3 bases: TGTGCCAGCAGCTTAAATCGCGGGGGAGCCGGGGAGCTGTTTTTT. The full variable domain, in which reference TRBV13 and TRBJ2-2 provide the parts outside the CDR3, is AAGVIQSPRHLIKEKRETATLKCYPIPRHDTVYWYQQGPGQDPQFLISFYEKMQSDKGSIPDRFSAQQFSDYHSELNMSSLELGDSALYFCASSLNRGGAGELFFGEGSRLTVL.

DNA of the CDR3: TGCGCCAGCAGCCATAGGACAGGGGGTTATCATCCTAGCACAGATACGCAGTATTTT. Translated, it gives CASSHRTGGYHPSTDTQYF. This chain uses TRBV4-3 with TRBJ2-3; 10 nucleotides agree with TRBD1. Germline CDR1 LGHNA, CDR2 YSLEER. This CDR3 is 19 amino acids long. With V trimmed by 3 bases and J by 0 bases, 12 bases remained unmatched.

The V gene is TRBV27, the J gene TRBJ2-3; D assignment may be TRBD1 or TRBD2 (6 bases each). The germline CDR1 and CDR2 sequences are MNHEY and SMNVEV (reference sequence). This CDR3 contains 15 residues. V lost 5 bases to trimming and J lost 4 bases, with 16 bases between them. CDR3 coding DNA: TGTGCCAGCAGTCCGAGGGGGGTGGGGGCAGATACGCAGTATTTT. This encodes CASSPRGVGADTQYF.

V and J are TRBV11-2 and TRBJ1-6; tentatively, D is TRBD1 (6 bases). This CDR3 contains 13 residues. Germline V gene data show CDR1 as SGHAT and CDR2 as FQNNGV. V was shortened by 7 bases and J by 9 bases, with 13 bases between the two germline ends. DNA of the CDR3: TGTGCCAGCACCAGGGGACATGCTTCACCCCTCCACTTT. Protein: CASTRGHASPLHF. The full variable domain, its missing parts supplied by reference TRBV11-2 and TRBJ1-6, is EAGVAQSPRYKIIEKRQSVAFWCNPISGHATLYWYQQILGQGPKLLIQFQNNGVVDDSQLPKDRFSAERLKGVDSTLKIQPAKLEDSAVYLCASTRGHASPLHFGNGTRLTVT.

The J gene is TRBJ1-2, the V gene TRBV19; D unclear. V was pared by 2 bases and J by 5 bases, with 15 bases between. The CDR3 covers 15 residues. CDR1 and CDR2 (germline): LNHDA, SQIVND (reference sequence). CDR3 coding DNA: TGTGCCAGTAGTATAAGAGACACAGCAGTATATGGCTACACCTTC. Translated: CASSIRDTAVYGYTF.

The chain uses TRBV6-2 or TRBV6-3 and TRBJ1-5; a weak D match, TRBD1 (5 bases). The germline V gene has CDR1 MNHEY and CDR2 SVGEGT. There are 14 residues in the CDR3. V lost 6 bases, J lost 1 base, and 10 bases lay in between. The CDR3 nucleotides are TGTGCCAGCAGCTGGGGGTTGAGCAATCAGCCCCAGCATTTT. Translated, it gives CASSWGLSNQPQHF.

This chain uses TRBV5-4 with TRBJ2-7; D perhaps matches TRBD1 (5 bases). V lost 0 bases and J lost 2, with 9 bases in between. The CDR3 has 14 residues. Germline V lookup: CDR1 SGHNT, CDR2 YYREEE (reference sequence). The CDR3 region has the DNA TGTGCCAGCAGCTTGGAACAGGTCCCCTACGAGCAGTACTTC. The encoded protein is CASSLEQVPYEQYF.

V is TRBV29-1 and J is TRBJ2-2; D could derive from TRBD1 or TRBD2 (5 bases each). The germline gives CDR1 SQVTM, CDR2 ANQGSEA. The germline V and J ends were trimmed by 6 bases and 6 bases, with 14 bases remaining between them. The CDR3 extends over 13 amino acids. This CDR3 is CSVGEGMAGELFF. The CDR3 region has the DNA TGCAGCGTGGGGGAAGGGATGGCCGGGGAGCTGTTTTTT.

J is TRBJ2-7 and V is TRBV30; tentatively, D is TRBD1 or TRBD2 (6 bases each). The V gene lost 4 bases and the J gene lost 4 bases, with 14 bases spanning the gap. CDR3 length: 13 residues. The germline gives CDR1 GTSNPN, CDR2 SVGIG (reference sequence). Here the CDR3 reads CAWTGGRSYEQYF. The CDR3, as DNA: TGTGCCTGGACTGGGGGGCGATCGTACGAGCAGTACTTC.